One sample yielded the 18 T cell receptor beta chains listed below, sequenced in a study of cytomegalovirus exposure and HLA in healthy donors. PCR primers comprised 60 Vbeta and 13 Jbeta primers. Method: immunoSEQ multiplex PCR; TCRdb's copy keeps in-frame clones and lacks some. This sample's table reports roughly 120,000 clones. The sequencing sample was made of PBMCs. These receptors all come from a man aged 18 to 30 in good health and CMV-seronegative.

V gene TRBV6-4 combines with J gene TRBJ2-3, with D possibly being TRBD2 (5 bases). Deletions cut 4 bases from V and 9 bases from J, with 14 bases between. Germline assignment: CDR1 MRHNA and CDR2 SNTAGT. The CDR3 runs to 13 residues. CDR3 DNA sequence: TGTGCCAGCAGTGGTGAGGTCCGGGGAACGCAGTATTTT. This codes for CASSGEVRGTQYF.

The CDR3: CASSWTSGDEQYF. The DNA for the CDR3 is TGTGCCAGCAGCTGGACTAGCGGGGACGAGCAGTACTTC. V is TRBV7-9 and J is TRBJ2-5; TRBD2 aligns across 12 bases. TRBJ2-7 matches the DNA end more closely, so the J call is doubtful. This CDR3 region has 13 residues. Germline loops: CDR1 SEHNR, CDR2 FQNEAQ (reference sequence).

The J gene is TRBJ1-5, the V gene TRBV5-1; TRBD1 matches 9 bases. The J segment lost 2 bases and the V segment lost 4 bases, leaving 10 bases of the junction unmatched. The germline CDR1 and CDR2 sequences are SGHRS and YFSETQ. The CDR3 is 17 amino acids. In DNA, the CDR3 is TGCGCCAGCAGCCATTCTCCGGGACAGGGTGGCAATCAGCCCCAGCATTTT. As protein: CASSHSPGQGGNQPQHF.

V gene TRBV5-1 combines with J gene TRBJ1-4, with 11 bases matching TRBD1. The V gene end was trimmed by 4 bases and the J gene end by 5 bases; junction bases not matched to a gene: 4. This CDR3 comprises 15 residues. Germline CDR1 and CDR2: SGHRS and YFSETQ. Here the CDR3 DNA reads TGCGCCAGCAGCCGGGACAGGGGGAGGAATGAAAAACTGTTTTTT. Its translation is CASSRDRGRNEKLFF.

The chain links TRBV7-9 to TRBJ2-7; D is unclear. V lost 5 bases to trimming and J lost 4 bases, with 15 bases between them. CDR3 size: 14 residues. Germline CDR1 is SEHNR and CDR2 is FQNEAQ (reference sequence). The CDR3 bases are TGTGCCAGCAGCGTCGCAGGATCGCCGTACGAGCAGTACTTC. It encodes CASSVAGSPYEQYF.

The V gene is TRBV5-1, the J gene TRBJ1-1; no clear D gene. CDR3 length: 14 residues. Germline V gene lookup returns CDR1 SGHRS and CDR2 YFSETQ. V was pared by 4 bases and J by 0 bases, with 10 bases between. CDR3 amino acids: CASSLGEMNTEAFF. For the CDR3, the DNA is TGCGCCAGCAGCCTTGGGGAGATGAACACTGAAGCTTTCTTT.

The chain is built from TRBV29-1 and TRBJ1-1, with D perhaps TRBD1 (6 bases). CDR1 is SQVTM and CDR2 is ANQGSEA in the germline V gene. V lost 4 bases, J lost 7 bases, and 16 bases lay in between. CDR3 size: 13 residues. The CDR3 reads CSVVLSVQGEAFF. CDR3 nucleotides: TGCAGCGTTGTCCTATCGGTACAGGGTGAAGCTTTCTTT.

This chain connects TRBV19 to TRBJ1-2; D not certain. CDR1 and CDR2 from the germline V gene are LNHDA and SQIVND (reference sequence). Between the trimmed V and J ends, which lost 3 bases and 4 bases, there was a span of 15 bases. The CDR3 sequence is 15 residues long. CDR3 coding DNA: TGTGCCAGTAGTATTATGGCCTCTCGAGGCTATGGCTACACCTTC. This gives the protein CASSIMASRGYGYTF.

This chain links TRBV30 with TRBJ1-3, with 8 bases lining up with TRBD1. CDR1 and CDR2 from the germline V gene are GTSNPN and SVGIG (reference sequence). This CDR3 is 15 amino acids long. V dropped 2 bases and J dropped 5; count of bases not matched to a gene: 8. CDR3 amino acids: CAWSLGRQGRNTIYF. The CDR3 DNA reads as TGTGCCTGGAGTCTAGGTCGACAGGGGCGAAACACCATATATTTT.

The chain recombines TRBV28 with TRBJ1-2; a weak D match, TRBD1 (6 bases). V was pared by 2 bases and J by 5 bases, with 15 bases between. The CDR3 runs 15 residues. Germline CDR1 is MDHEN and CDR2 is SYDVKM. The CDR3 DNA follows: TGTGCCAGCAGTTTAGGTGGGGGGGCGTGGTATGGCTACACCTTC. The encoded protein is CASSLGGGAWYGYTF.

The rearrangement joins TRBV19 to TRBJ1-1; D gene ambiguous. V was trimmed by 4 bases and J by 5 bases, leaving 11 bases between them. Germline V gene lookup returns CDR1 LNHDA and CDR2 SQIVND (reference sequence). The CDR3 contains 13 residues. This CDR3 is CASSTALETEAFF. DNA of the CDR3: TGTGCCAGTAGTACCGCTTTAGAAACTGAAGCTTTCTTT.

The chain has TRBV14 and TRBJ1-6; 7 bases align to TRBD1. The CDR3 is made up of 16 amino acids. V lost 2 bases to trimming and J lost 7 bases; unmatched junction nucleotides: 8. CDR1 and CDR2 from the germline V gene are SGHDN and FVKESK. CDR3 in DNA: TGTGCCAGCAGCCAATCATCCGGGACAGTAAATTCACCCCTCCACTTT. It yields the protein CASSQSSGTVNSPLHF.

V usage is TRBV11-2 and J usage is TRBJ2-5; 7 positions agree with TRBD2. The CDR3 contains 14 residues. After removal of 3 bases from V and 4 bases from J, the junction contained 5 bases not matched to a gene. Looked up from germline, CDR1 is SGHAT and CDR2 is FQNNGV. The CDR3 region has the DNA TGTGCCAGCAGCTTGGTCACGGGGGGAGAGACCCAGTACTTC. Amino acids: CASSLVTGGETQYF. Complete variable domain (other parts from reference TRBV11-2 and TRBJ2-5): EAGVAQSPRYKIIEKRQSVAFWCNPISGHATLYWYQQILGQGPKLLIQFQNNGVVDDSQLPKDRFSAERLKGVDSTLKIQPAKLEDSAVYLCASSLVTGGETQYFGPGTRLLVL.

This chain links TRBV7-9 with TRBJ2-6, with 8 bases that match TRBD1. Per germline, CDR1 SEHNR and CDR2 FQNEAQ (reference sequence). The CDR3 loop spans 18 amino acids. Germline trimming cut 4 bases from V and 0 bases from J; bases unmatched to any gene: 8. The CDR3 reads CASSSGQDLLSGANVLTF. CDR3 nucleotides: TGTGCCAGCAGCTCGGGACAGGATTTACTCTCTGGGGCCAACGTCCTGACTTTC.

CDR3: CAIQEYYTEAFF. The CDR3 DNA follows: TGTGCCATACAGGAATACTACACTGAAGCTTTCTTT. The rearrangement links TRBV6-1 to TRBJ1-1; D may be TRBD1 (5 bases). The V end was cut by 10 bases, the J end by 3 bases, with 12 bases between. The CDR3 loop spans 12 amino acids. Germline V CDR1 and CDR2: MNHNS, SASEGT.

V and J are TRBV5-5 and TRBJ1-2; TRBD1 matches 9 bases. The CDR3 is 13 amino acids. After removal of 4 bases from V and 5 bases from J, the junction contained 3 bases not matched to a gene. CDR1 and CDR2 (germline): SGHKS, YYEKEE (reference sequence). The DNA for the CDR3 is TGTGCCAGCAGCCCGACAGGGGGGTATGGCTACACCTTC. Its translation: CASSPTGGYGYTF.

This chain uses TRBV5-1 with TRBJ2-1, with 7 bases that match TRBD1. Looked up from germline, CDR1 is SGHRS and CDR2 is YFSETQ. With 0 bases clipped from V and 0 bases from J, the junction kept 0 bases outside the gene matches. This CDR3 is built from 15 residues. CDR3 sequence: CASSLDRGSYNEQFF. As DNA, the CDR3 is TGCGCCAGCAGCTTGGACAGGGGCTCCTACAATGAGCAGTTCTTC. The whole variable domain, filled in from reference TRBV5-1 and TRBJ2-1, reads KAGVTQTPRYLIKTRGQQVTLSCSPISGHRSVSWYQQTPGQGLQFLFEYFSETQRNKGNFPGRFSGRQFSNSRSEMNVSTLELGDSALYLCASSLDRGSYNEQFFGPGTRLTVL.

The rearrangement joins TRBV21-1 to TRBJ1-3; the DNA was not compared with TRBD1, the D call given in the table. TRBV21-1 has pseudogene status. CDR3 length: 16 amino acids. CDR3: CASSIPSGDSGNTIYF. CDR3 nucleotides: TGTGCCAGCAGCATCCCGTCAGGGGACTCTGGAAACACCATATATTTT.